This T cell receptor beta chain comes out of a study of blood T cell repertoires in COVID-19. Study summary: COVID-19 samples, acute and convalescent, were from the United States, Italy and Spain. Sources were T cells, B-cell-depleted T cells, or PBMCs; the material itself was cDNA or gDNA.

The CDR3 extends over 16 amino acids. Trimming at V came to 3 bases and at J to 0 bases, leaving 6 bases not matched to a gene. CDR1 is LGHNA and CDR2 is YNFKEQ in the germline V gene. Participants' own reports of clinical history determined their cohort assignment. The table came from immunoSEQ multiplex PCR; TCRdb's copy has only in-frame clones and leaves some out. The data contain about 140,000 clones, about 83% of them singletons. Sample: PBMCs or T cells enriched from blood (not recorded which). This clonotype originated in a woman between 45 and 60 years old with acute COVID-19. The chain uses TRBV4-2 and TRBJ1-1, with 8 bases identical to TRBD1. CDR3 loop: CASSHPGDRMNTEAFF. The CDR3 DNA reads TGTGCCAGCAGCCACCCTGGGGACAGGATGAACACTGAAGCTTTCTTT.